These 20 T cell receptor beta chains were all obtained from the same sample, sequenced in a study of human T cells and chemical hapten exposure. TCRdb redid the calling of the RACE reads with MiXCR, one entry per CDR3 protein. The repertoire holds some 45,000 distinct CDR3 sequences, with less than 4.5% as singletons. Time point noted: healthy volunteer bleed at 2 weeks. Whole blood, unfractionated, served as the material for total RNA extraction. Sequencing was done on a sample of whole blood. These receptors all stem from a human donor in good health. Some clones in this sample may be carry-over from other donors' samples.

This clonotype came up many times. In nucleotides, the CDR3 is TGTGCCAGCACCCCCGGGCAGGCCTTTAGAGCTTTCTTT. Amino acid sequence: CASTPGQAFRAFF. The rearrangement links TRBV12-3 or TRBV12-4 to TRBJ1-1; D is undetermined. The CDR3 spans 13 residues. Trimming removed 7 bases from V and 10 bases from J, with 19 bases in between.

The table lists this clonotype with many counts. The chain is built from TRBV11-2 and TRBJ2-1; no reliable D call. Trimming stripped 5 bases from V and 6 bases from J, with 8 bases between. The CDR3 is 12 residues long. Germline V lookup: CDR1 SGHAT, CDR2 FQNNGV. The CDR3 loop is CASSVSSNEQFF. The CDR3 DNA reads TGTGCCAGCAGCGTTAGTTCCAATGAGCAGTTCTTC. Variable domain in full (rest from reference TRBV11-2 and TRBJ2-1): EAGVAQSPRYKIIEKRQSVAFWCNPISGHATLYWYQQILGQGPKLLIQFQNNGVVDDSQLPKDRFSAERLKGVDSTLKIQPAKLEDSAVYLCASSVSSNEQFFGPGTRLTVL.

In this sample, this clonotype turned up many times. This CDR3 reads CASSRGLAGVGSYNEQFF. The CDR3 DNA reads as TGTGCCAGCAGCAGGGGACTAGCGGGAGTGGGCTCCTACAATGAGCAGTTCTTC. The chain has TRBV14 and TRBJ2-1; 14 bases line up with TRBD2. The junction had 6 bases not matched to a gene; V was cut back by 5 bases and J by 0 bases. From germline, CDR1 is SGHDN and CDR2 FVKESK. This CDR3 has 18 residues.

The chain recombines TRBV18 with TRBJ2-3; D is ambiguous. The CDR3 loop spans 13 amino acids. The germline V and J ends were trimmed by 3 bases and 6 bases, with 10 bases remaining between them. The germline CDR1 and CDR2 sequences are KGHSH and LQKENI. CDR3 in amino acids: CASSPIKFDTQYF. Written as DNA, the CDR3 is TGTGCCAGCTCACCGATCAAGTTTGATACGCAGTATTTT. Combining the CDR3 with reference TRBV18 and TRBJ2-3 gives the whole variable domain NAGVMQNPRHLVRRRGQEARLRCSPMKGHSHVYWYRQLPEEGLKFMVYLQKENIIDESGMPKERFSAEFPKEGPSILRIQQVVRGDSAAYFCASSPIKFDTQYFGPGTRLTVL.

There are a few counts of this clonotype. The chain combines TRBV6-2 or TRBV6-3 with TRBJ2-1, with 8 bases fitting TRBD2. The germline gives CDR1 MNHEY, CDR2 SVGEGT. Trimming took 8 bases from V and 7 from J; bases not matched to a gene: 16. CDR3 size: 16 residues. As DNA, the CDR3 is TGTGCCAGCTTTACCGACGACCGGGAGGGTTGGAATGAGCAGTTCTTC. This encodes CASFTDDREGWNEQFF.

Only a few counts were recorded for this clonotype. This chain uses TRBV28 with TRBJ2-4; D ambiguous. This CDR3 region has 15 residues. Germline V gene sequence: CDR1 MDHEN, CDR2 SYDVKM. V gave up 6 bases and J gave up 2 bases, with 14 bases separating them. The CDR3 DNA follows: TGTGCCAGCAGCTCGATACAGATTTCCAAAAACATTCAGTACTTC. It yields the protein CASSSIQISKNIQYF.

This clonotype was detected ten times or more. The chain combines TRBV4-1 with TRBJ2-7, with TRBD2 matching 16 bases. The J segment lost 4 bases and the V segment lost 0 bases, leaving 3 bases of the junction unmatched. The CDR3 has 17 residues. Germline V gene data show CDR1 as MGHRA and CDR2 as YSYEKL. CDR3 region: CASSQDRGLAGGYEQYF. In nucleotides, the CDR3 is TGCGCCAGCAGCCAAGATCGGGGACTAGCGGGAGGGTACGAGCAGTACTTC.

The V call is TRBV5-1, the J call TRBJ1-4; D unresolved. Trimming shortened V by 4 bases and J by 0 bases, and 7 bases separated the two germline ends. Germline loops: CDR1 SGHRS, CDR2 YFSETQ. There are 14 residues in the CDR3. CDR3 sequence: CASSNSATNEKLFF. The CDR3 region has the DNA TGCGCCAGCAGCAACAGTGCAACTAATGAAAAACTGTTTTTT.

Many counts were recorded for this clonotype. V usage is TRBV20-1 and J usage is TRBJ2-7, with a tentative D call TRBD2 (9 bases). This CDR3 is built from 17 residues. Per germline, CDR1 DFQATT and CDR2 SNEGSKA (reference sequence). Trimming stripped 3 bases from V and 4 bases from J, with 25 bases between. CDR3 DNA: TGCAGTGCTAGGACAGGGGCCGTAGCGGGAGTTCTATACGAGCAGTACTTC. It encodes CSARTGAVAGVLYEQYF.

This clonotype was observed at least ten times. The rearrangement joins TRBV28 to TRBJ2-2; D is unclear. Germline-derived CDR1 and CDR2 are MDHEN and SYDVKM. The CDR3 is 10 residues long. V was pared by 5 bases and J by 5 bases, with 0 bases between. The chain's CDR3 is CASSTGELFF. The CDR3 nucleotides read TGTGCCAGCAGTACCGGGGAGCTGTTTTTT.

This clonotype was picked up many times. V is TRBV7-2 and J is TRBJ2-3; D ambiguous. CDR1 is SGHTA and CDR2 is FQGNSA in the germline V gene. The CDR3 extends over 14 amino acids. The V end lost 1 base, the J end lost 4 bases, and 9 bases lay between the germline ends. This CDR3 reads CASSLDPYADTQYF. CDR3 DNA: TGTGCCAGCAGCTTAGATCCCTACGCAGATACGCAGTATTTT.

In its sample, this clonotype was seen many times. The gene calls are TRBV7-9 and TRBJ2-2; 7 bases fit TRBD1. V shed 7 bases, J shed 1 base, and the junction held 6 bases outside the gene matches. Germline V gene data show CDR1 as SEHNR and CDR2 as FQNEAQ (reference sequence). The CDR3 is 15 residues long. The CDR3 here is CASTPGQVNTGELFF. The CDR3 DNA is TGTGCCAGCACCCCCGGACAGGTGAACACCGGGGAGCTGTTTTTT. Variable domain in full (rest from reference TRBV7-9 and TRBJ2-2): DTGVSQNPRHKITKRGQNVTFRCDPISEHNRLYWYRQTLGQGPEFLTYFQNEAQLEKSRLLSDRFSAERPKGSFSTLEIQRTEQGDSAMYLCASTPGQVNTGELFFGEGSRLTVL.

This clonotype was picked up many times. This chain uses TRBV10-3 with TRBJ2-3; D is perhaps TRBD2 (5 bases). Deletions cut 7 bases from V and 1 base from J, with 18 bases between. Germline values: CDR1 ENHRY, CDR2 SYGVKD. This CDR3 contains 16 residues. CDR3 region: CAITPGRALGTDTQYF. For the CDR3, the DNA is TGTGCCATCACCCCCGGGCGGGCGCTGGGCACAGATACGCAGTATTTT.

There are a few counts of this clonotype. The chain uses TRBV3-1 and TRBJ1-2, with unresolved D. This CDR3 is 14 amino acids long. The V gene's germline CDR1 is LGHDT and CDR2 YNNKEL (reference sequence). V lost 4 bases and J lost 0, with 9 bases in between. The CDR3 DNA reads TGTGCCAGCAGCCCGGAAGCAGCTAACTATGGCTACACCTTC. Its translation is CASSPEAANYGYTF.

The rearrangement uses TRBV3-1 and TRBJ2-3, with 8 bases lining up with TRBD2. V lost 4 bases to trimming and J lost 9 bases; unmatched junction nucleotides: 3. This CDR3 has 12 residues. Looked up from germline, CDR1 is LGHDT and CDR2 is YNNKEL (reference sequence). The CDR3 nucleotides are TGTGCCAGCAGCCGCCGGGAGGGGACGCAGTATTTT. Protein sequence: CASSRREGTQYF.

The chain has TRBV7-9 and TRBJ2-7; 7 nucleotides line up with TRBD1. CDR3 size: 15 residues. V gave up 0 bases and J gave up 3 bases; unmatched junction bases: 5. The V gene's germline CDR1 is SEHNR and CDR2 FQNEAQ (reference sequence). The CDR3 region has the DNA TGTGCCAGCAGCTTAGCAGGGACAGTTTTCTACGAGCAGTACTTC. It specifies CASSLAGTVFYEQYF.

The chain uses TRBV12-3 or TRBV12-4 and TRBJ1-1; D remains unclear. V lost 3 bases and J lost 4, with 15 bases in between. This CDR3 contains 15 residues. CDR3 sequence: CASSLGSELSTEAFF. For the CDR3, the DNA is TGTGCCAGCAGTTTGGGGAGCGAATTGAGCACTGAAGCTTTCTTT.

The chain couples TRBV28 to TRBJ1-2; 7 nucleotides match TRBD1. Germline CDR1 reads MDHEN; CDR2 reads SYDVKM. The CDR3 runs to 16 residues. V dropped 7 bases and J dropped 8; count of bases not matched to a gene: 19. CDR3 loop: CASIPGTVGWLGGYTF. The DNA for the CDR3 is TGTGCCAGCATCCCCGGGACAGTGGGGTGGCTTGGCGGCTACACCTTC.

This clonotype was recorded a few times. The chain couples TRBV10-3 to TRBJ2-3; 10 bases agree with TRBD2. Trimming cost V 7 bases and J 5 bases; bases outside gene matches: 3. CDR3 size: 13 residues. Germline V gene lookup returns CDR1 ENHRY and CDR2 SYGVKD. CDR3 loop: CAIKIAGGDTQYF. CDR3 DNA sequence: TGTGCCATCAAAATAGCGGGAGGAGATACGCAGTATTTT.

Ten or more counts support this clonotype. The chain uses TRBV5-1 and TRBJ1-4, with 7 bases fitting TRBD1. Trimming removed 5 bases from V and 2 bases from J; junction bases left unmatched: 6. The CDR3 runs to 15 residues. Germline CDR1 is SGHRS and CDR2 is YFSETQ. CDR3 DNA: TGCGCCAGCAGGATACAGGGACAGACTAATGAAAAACTGTTTTTT. Protein product: CASRIQGQTNEKLFF. Supplemented by reference TRBV5-1 and TRBJ1-4, the full variable domain reads KAGVTQTPRYLIKTRGQQVTLSCSPISGHRSVSWYQQTPGQGLQFLFEYFSETQRNKGNFPGRFSGRQFSNSRSEMNVSTLELGDSALYLCASRIQGQTNEKLFFGSGTQLSVL.